One T cell receptor (beta chain) is described in this entry. Antigen specificity is unknown. After CD4 positive bead selection, the CD4-negative fraction gave CD8 T cells. The data were obtained in a study of naive and memory T cell subsets. General observations from the study: Naive and memory subsets had different power law exponents for TCR abundance. Naive repertoires, especially CD8, held a few larger clonotypes, possibly memory cells re-expressing CD45RA.

The CDR3 has 16 residues. V lost 5 bases to trimming and J lost 2 bases; unmatched junction nucleotides: 7. CDR1 and CDR2 (germline): KGHDR, SFDVKD. Two oligonucleotides, mixed equimolar, formed the beta constant-region primer covering TRBC1 and TRBC2. The ligated cDNA underwent four PCR rounds using SP2 and nested alpha and beta constant-region primers. Each CDR3 protein gets one entry after TCRdb re-called the UMI-ligation and nested PCR reads with MiXCR. The profile shows 130,000 to 150,000 distinct CDR3 sequences, approximately 22% of them singletons. Sequences were obtained from naive CD4+ T cells from blood. The chain links TRBV24-1 to TRBJ2-1, with TRBD1 identical over 8 bases. This sequence was found in a human donor in good health. This CDR3 reads CATSGAGGGPYNEQFF. The CDR3 DNA reads TGTGCCACCAGTGGCGCAGGGGGCGGCCCCTACAATGAGCAGTTCTTC.